A single sample gave rise to the 5 T cell receptor beta chains below, sequenced in a study of regulatory T cells in long-lasting Graves disease. Noted time point: newly diagnosed GD, antithyroid drugs for less than 3 months. With RNA extracted from PBMCs as input, the TCR library was made. In building TCR beta libraries, iRepertoire HTBI primers were used together with Arm-PCR of CDR3 regions. From the multiplex PCR reads, TCRdb called clonotypes with MiXCR, one entry per CDR3 protein. The table lists hundreds of thousands of distinct CDR3 sequences, about a sixth of them singletons. The sample was also linked to a second study, of T cells in Graves' hyperthyroidism and ophthalmopathy.

Specimen: peripheral blood mononuclear cells (PBMCs), collected at new diagnosis, from a patient treated with antithyroid drugs. These receptors all stem from a man aged 35-49 years with Graves disease.

This clonotype was seen at least ten times. The V call is TRBV9, the J call TRBJ2-1; TRBD2 is a possible D gene (5 bases). V was shortened by 0 bases and J by 4 bases, with 11 bases between the two germline ends. This CDR3 is built from 15 residues. Germline CDR1 and CDR2: SGDLS and YYNGEE. The CDR3 here is CASSVGLTDYNEQFF. The CDR3 nucleotides read TGTGCCAGCAGCGTAGGACTAACAGATTACAATGAGCAGTTCTTC. Variable domain in full (rest from reference TRBV9 and TRBJ2-1): DSGVTQTPKHLITATGQRVTLRCSPRSGDLSVYWYQQSLDQGLQFLIQYYNGEERAKGNILERFSAQQFPDLHSELNLSSLELGDSALYFCASSVGLTDYNEQFFGPGTRLTVL.

In this sample, this clonotype turned up many times. The chain has TRBV4-3 and TRBJ2-3, with 13 bases aligning to TRBD2. The CDR3 is 16 amino acids. Germline assignment: CDR1 LGHNA and CDR2 YSLEER. Trimming at V came to 4 bases and at J to 7 bases, leaving 8 bases not matched to a gene. CDR3 DNA: TGCGCCAGCAGCCCACGACTAGCGGGGGGTCCTCATACGCAGTATTTT. This translates into CASSPRLAGGPHTQYF.

The rearrangement uses TRBV4-3 and TRBJ2-2; D is unresolved. The V and J ends lost 2 bases and 4 bases respectively, with 5 bases between them. There are 13 residues in the CDR3. Germline CDR1 is LGHNA and CDR2 is YSLEER. DNA of the CDR3: TGCGCCAGCAGCCAACCGACCACCGGGGAGCTGTTTTTT. This codes for CASSQPTTGELFF.

The rearrangement uses TRBV4-1 and TRBJ1-1; 9 nucleotides match TRBD1. Germline loops: CDR1 MGHRA, CDR2 YSYEKL. CDR3 length: 15 amino acids. Trimming took 3 bases from V and 2 from J; bases not matched to a gene: 4. CDR3 sequence (DNA): TGCGCCAGCAGCCATCCGGGACAGGGAAACACTGAAGCTTTCTTT. It codes for CASSHPGQGNTEAFF.

V usage is TRBV6-1 and J usage is TRBJ2-3, with 7 bases lining up with TRBD2. Per germline, CDR1 MNHNS and CDR2 SASEGT. J gave up 1 base and V 5 bases, and 9 bases lay outside the gene matches. This CDR3 contains 16 residues. The CDR3 DNA is TGTGCCAGCAGTCGGCGTGATAGCGGGCGCACAGATACGCAGTATTTT. Protein: CASSRRDSGRTDTQYF.